Below are 32 T cell receptor beta chains sequenced from a single sample in a study of blood T cell repertoires in COVID-19. Profiled with immunoSEQ multiplex PCR; TCRdb holds only in-frame clones, not every one. The sample shows about 49,000 clones, 85% to 90% of them seen only once. The sample taken for sequencing was peripheral blood. The source of these receptors is an elderly man with acute or convalescent COVID-19.

The chain joins TRBV11-2 to TRBJ1-4; 9 bases match TRBD1. The CDR3 length is 15 residues. CDR1 and CDR2 from the germline V gene are SGHAT and FQNNGV. V was clipped by 3 bases and J by 2 bases; unmatched bases: 1. In DNA, the CDR3 is TGTGCCAGCAGCTTGGACAGGGGTACTAATGAAAAACTGTTTTTT. Residues: CASSLDRGTNEKLFF.

V gene TRBV19 combines with J gene TRBJ1-2, with D possibly matching TRBD1 (5 bases). Trimming stripped 4 bases from V and 4 bases from J, with 22 bases between. The CDR3 has 17 residues. CDR1 and CDR2 (germline): LNHDA, SQIVND (reference sequence). CDR3 sequence reads: CASSNQGRLLGGYGYTF. In nucleotides, the CDR3 is TGTGCCAGTAGTAACCAGGGTCGCCTCCTTGGTGGCTATGGCTACACCTTC.

V usage is TRBV19 and J usage is TRBJ1-5; TRBD1 aligns across 7 bases. The CDR3 totals 14 residues. Trimming cost V 10 bases and J 4 bases; bases outside gene matches: 10. Germline CDR1 is LNHDA and CDR2 is SQIVND (reference sequence). The CDR3 region is CATTVTGLNQPQHF. The CDR3 nucleotides are TGTGCCACCACCGTGACAGGGCTGAATCAGCCCCAGCATTTT.

CDR3 residues: CASSLGAESYEQYF. The CDR3 DNA reads as TGTGCCAGCAGCTTGGGGGCGGAATCCTACGAGCAGTACTTC. The chain employs TRBV7-4 and TRBJ2-7; D is perhaps TRBD1 (6 bases). Germline V CDR1 and CDR2: SGHVT, SQSDAQ. The CDR3 contains 14 residues. With 3 bases removed from V and 1 base from J, the gap between germline ends came to 10 bases.

The V and J genes are TRBV7-9 and TRBJ2-7; TRBD1 is a possible D gene (5 bases). Germline CDR1 is SEHNR and CDR2 is FQNEAQ (reference sequence). V was shortened by 0 bases and J by 3 bases, with 9 bases between the two germline ends. The CDR3 spans 14 residues. CDR3 sequence: CASSLARENYEQYF. The DNA for the CDR3 is TGTGCCAGCAGCTTAGCCAGGGAAAACTACGAGCAGTACTTC.

The gene calls are TRBV5-1 and TRBJ1-1; TRBD1 matches at 7 bases. V lost 3 bases to trimming and J lost 7 bases; unmatched junction nucleotides: 9. Germline assignment: CDR1 SGHRS and CDR2 YFSETQ. This CDR3 spans 14 amino acids. CDR3 amino acids: CASSSTGTVGEAFF. The CDR3, as DNA: TGCGCCAGCAGCTCTACTGGGACAGTTGGTGAAGCTTTCTTT.

To note about this clone: This is likely a read error, given that the CDR3 carries no conserved phenylalanine or tryptophan at its end. Because the CDR3's place on the DNA is in doubt, the DNA is left out and the CDR3 is given as listed by TCRdb. The rearrangement joins TRBV10-2 to TRBJ2-7; the D call in the table, TRBD1, was not verified against the DNA. The CDR3 is made up of 13 amino acids, end residues included. Germline CDR1 and CDR2: WSHSY and SAAADI. The CDR3 reads CASTGDSAVVEQL.

This clone was seen only a few times. The V and J genes are TRBV30 and TRBJ2-3; D is uncertain. The CDR3 consists of 15 residues. CDR1 GTSNPN and CDR2 SVGIG come from the germline V gene (reference sequence). V was cut by 1 base and J by 0 bases, with 11 bases left in between. The CDR3 sequence: CAWSDLGPSTDTQYF. CDR3 DNA: TGTGCCTGGAGTGATTTGGGCCCGAGCACAGATACGCAGTATTTT.

A single count supports this clone. This CDR3 reads CASSLSVGANVLTF. The CDR3 region has the DNA TGTGCCAGCAGCTTGTCCGTTGGGGCCAACGTCCTGACTTTC. V usage is TRBV7-3 and J usage is TRBJ2-6, with D uncertain. The V end lost 3 bases, the J end lost 3 bases, and 6 bases lay between the germline ends. The CDR3 has 14 amino acids. The V gene's germline CDR1 is SGHTA and CDR2 FQGTGA.

V is TRBV5-5 and J is TRBJ1-1; possibly TRBD1 for D (5 bases). The CDR3 is 15 residues long. Per germline, CDR1 SGHKS and CDR2 YYEKEE (reference sequence). Trimming pared 0 bases from V and 4 bases from J, leaving 13 bases between. CDR3 bases: TGTGCCAGCAGCTTGGATTGGCGGGGCGGCACTGAAGCTTTCTTT. This gives the protein CASSLDWRGGTEAFF.

In this sample, this clone turned up once. The chain recombines TRBV11-2 with TRBJ1-4, with D possibly being TRBD1 (6 bases). CDR1 and CDR2 (germline): SGHAT, FQNNGV. The length of the CDR3 is 19 residues. V lost 4 bases to trimming and J lost 3 bases, with 24 bases between them. The CDR3 region is CASSSDPQITGWANEKLFF. In DNA form, the CDR3 reads TGTGCCAGCAGCTCGGACCCCCAGATTACAGGGTGGGCTAATGAAAAACTGTTTTTT. The variable domain in full, completed from reference TRBV11-2 and TRBJ1-4, reads EAGVAQSPRYKIIEKRQSVAFWCNPISGHATLYWYQQILGQGPKLLIQFQNNGVVDDSQLPKDRFSAERLKGVDSTLKIQPAKLEDSAVYLCASSSDPQITGWANEKLFFGSGTQLSVL.

The rearrangement joins TRBV7-3 to TRBJ2-2; D unresolved. The germline V gene has CDR1 SGHTA and CDR2 FQGTGA. V lost 5 bases and J lost 7, with 14 bases in between. This CDR3 comprises 14 residues. The chain's CDR3 is CASSGLAVGGELFF. Written as DNA, the CDR3 is TGTGCCAGCAGCGGGTTGGCGGTTGGCGGGGAGCTGTTTTTT.

This clone was seen only once. J is TRBJ1-1 and V is TRBV5-1; 7 bases fit TRBD1. V shed 6 bases and J 0 bases; nucleotides not matched to a gene: 5. Per germline, CDR1 SGHRS and CDR2 YFSETQ. This CDR3 is 14 amino acids long. In nucleotides, the CDR3 is TGCGCCAGCAAAATGGGACAGTTGAACACTGAAGCTTTCTTT. Protein product: CASKMGQLNTEAFF. Based on the CDR3 plus reference TRBV5-1 and TRBJ1-1, the full variable domain is KAGVTQTPRYLIKTRGQQVTLSCSPISGHRSVSWYQQTPGQGLQFLFEYFSETQRNKGNFPGRFSGRQFSNSRSEMNVSTLELGDSALYLCASKMGQLNTEAFFGQGTRLTVV.

The V call is TRBV27, the J call TRBJ1-5, with TRBD1 as a possible D gene (6 bases). The germline CDR1 and CDR2 sequences are MNHEY and SMNVEV (reference sequence). The CDR3 extends over 12 amino acids. V was clipped by 6 bases and J by 5 bases, with 8 bases between them. The CDR3, as DNA: TGTGCCAGCAGCACAGGGTATCAGCCCCAGCATTTT. It encodes CASSTGYQPQHF.

This sequence joins TRBV10-3 and TRBJ1-2; D remains unclear. Germline V lookup: CDR1 ENHRY, CDR2 SYGVKD. The CDR3 has 12 amino acids. The V end was cut by 2 bases, the J end by 5 bases, with 6 bases between. This CDR3 is CAISETVYGYTF. The CDR3 nucleotides read TGTGCCATCAGTGAGACAGTGTATGGCTACACCTTC.

This clone was detected once. The V gene is TRBV24-1, the J gene TRBJ2-7, with 7 bases lining up with TRBD1. CDR1 and CDR2 from the germline V gene are KGHDR and SFDVKD. CDR3 length: 13 amino acids. V lost 2 bases, J lost 3 bases, and 0 bases stayed unmatched. CDR3 sequence (DNA): TGTGCCACCAGTGATTACAGGGGCTACGAGCAGTACTTC. Its translation: CATSDYRGYEQYF.

The CDR3 reads CATGSNGGNSPLHF. DNA for the CDR3: TGTGCCACCGGGAGCAACGGAGGGAATTCACCCCTCCACTTT. The gene calls are TRBV15 and TRBJ1-6; D gene unclear. The CDR3 contains 14 residues. V lost 8 bases and J 7 bases, leaving 15 bases between the germline ends. Germline V gene data show CDR1 as LNHNV and CDR2 as YYDKDF (reference sequence). Supplemented by reference TRBV15 and TRBJ1-6, the full variable domain reads DAMVIQNPRYQVTQFGKPVTLSCSQTLNHNVMYWYQQKSSQAPKLLFHYYDKDFNNEADTPDNFQSRRPNTSFCFLDIRSPGLGDTAMYLCATGSNGGNSPLHFGNGTRLTVT.

V and J are TRBV6-6 and TRBJ1-1; possibly TRBD1 for D (6 bases). The germline V gene has CDR1 MNHNY and CDR2 SVGAGI (reference sequence). The V gene lost 0 bases and the J gene lost 6 bases, with 17 bases spanning the gap. The CDR3 has 16 amino acids. This CDR3 reads CASSYSRGGGKSEAFF. For the CDR3, the DNA is TGTGCCAGCAGTTACTCGAGAGGGGGGGGCAAGTCTGAAGCTTTCTTT.

The CDR3 DNA reads as TGCGCCAGCAGCCTTCTGGGGGCGGACACCGGGGAGCTGTTTTTT. Translating gives CASSLLGADTGELFF. The chain employs TRBV5-1 and TRBJ2-2; D is perhaps TRBD1 (6 bases). CDR1 and CDR2 (germline): SGHRS, YFSETQ. The V and J ends lost 4 bases and 3 bases respectively, with 13 bases between them. The CDR3 covers 15 residues. Looking up the rest from reference TRBV5-1 and TRBJ2-2 gives the full variable domain: KAGVTQTPRYLIKTRGQQVTLSCSPISGHRSVSWYQQTPGQGLQFLFEYFSETQRNKGNFPGRFSGRQFSNSRSEMNVSTLELGDSALYLCASSLLGADTGELFFGEGSRLTVL.

There are a few counts of this clone. This chain links TRBV28 with TRBJ2-7, with 8 positions matching TRBD1. The V gene's germline CDR1 is MDHEN and CDR2 SYDVKM. Losses at the gene ends were 11 bases for V and 3 bases for J; bases not matched to a gene: 6. This CDR3 spans 12 amino acids. CDR3: CAGGTGLYEQYF. CDR3 DNA: TGTGCCGGCGGGACAGGTCTCTACGAGCAGTACTTC.

The chain employs TRBV29-1 and TRBJ2-7; 8 bases agree with TRBD1. V lost 7 bases, J lost 3 bases, and 2 bases stayed unmatched. Germline V lookup: CDR1 SQVTM, CDR2 ANQGSEA. The CDR3 extends over 11 amino acids. Written as DNA, the CDR3 is TGCAGCGCTGGACAGGGCTACGAGCAGTACTTC. It codes for CSAGQGYEQYF.

The rearrangement joins TRBV6-1 to TRBJ2-3, with D unresolved. The germline V gene encodes CDR1 MNHNS and CDR2 SASEGT. This CDR3 has 15 residues. Trimming stripped 1 base from V and 6 bases from J, with 14 bases between. The CDR3 DNA is TGTGCCAGCAGTGAAGAGTTAGCCCTAGTGGATACGCAGTATTTT. It specifies CASSEELALVDTQYF.

The V call is TRBV6-5, the J call TRBJ1-5, with 7 bases identical to TRBD1. Germline V gene data show CDR1 as MNHEY and CDR2 as SVGAGI. With V trimmed by 5 bases and J by 6 bases, 10 bases remained unmatched. The CDR3 spans 15 residues. The CDR3 sequence is CASSQRQGSGQPQHF. Here the CDR3 DNA reads TGTGCCAGCAGTCAGAGACAGGGAAGCGGTCAGCCCCAGCATTTT.

The gene calls are TRBV7-8 and TRBJ1-4; TRBD1 matches at 7 bases. The CDR3 is 14 residues long. Trimming took 5 bases from V and 5 from J; bases not matched to a gene: 5. Germline V lookup: CDR1 SGHVS, CDR2 FQNEAQ. CDR3: CASSVGQLNEKLFF. CDR3 DNA: TGTGCCAGCAGCGTGGGACAGCTGAATGAAAAACTGTTTTTT.

DNA for the CDR3: TGCGCCAGCAGCTCGTGGACAGGGCTTAATGAAAAACTGTTTTTT. Protein sequence: CASSSWTGLNEKLFF. V is TRBV5-1 and J is TRBJ1-4, with 8 bases matching TRBD1. The CDR3 covers 15 residues. Germline V lookup: CDR1 SGHRS, CDR2 YFSETQ. V was pared by 3 bases and J by 4 bases, with 5 bases of the junction left unmatched.

This clone turned up a few times. The chain is built from TRBV6-5 and TRBJ1-1; 10 bases match TRBD1. The CDR3 is 16 amino acids. The V and J ends lost 2 bases and 6 bases, in that order; junction bases with no gene match: 9. Germline V gene sequence: CDR1 MNHEY, CDR2 SVGAGI. CDR3 DNA: TGTGCCAGCAGTTACAAGGGGACAGGGGCAATGGCTGAAGCTTTCTTT. This gives the protein CASSYKGTGAMAEAFF.

The J gene is TRBJ1-2, the V gene TRBV18, with 8 bases fitting TRBD1. This CDR3 is built from 17 residues. Germline CDR1 reads KGHSH; CDR2 reads LQKENI. The trim removed 3 bases at V and 4 bases at J, leaving 13 bases unmatched. The CDR3 reads CASSPSVVSGGFYGYTF. DNA of the CDR3: TGTGCCAGCTCACCGTCAGTCGTCTCAGGGGGCTTCTATGGCTACACCTTC.

The rearrangement joins TRBV3-1 (or the pseudogene TRBV3-2) to TRBJ2-7; TRBD2 might be the D (6 bases). Germline assignment: CDR1 LGHDT and CDR2 YNNKEL (reference sequence). Trimming removed 4 bases at V and 3 bases at J, with 10 bases between. This CDR3 comprises 13 residues. The CDR3 sequence: CASSLVGGYEQYF. The CDR3 region has the DNA TGTGCCAGCAGCCTCGTGGGGGGCTACGAGCAGTACTTC.

V is TRBV6-5 and J is TRBJ2-7; 7 nucleotides match TRBD1. The germline V gene encodes CDR1 MNHEY and CDR2 SVGAGI. The CDR3 spans 14 residues. The ends lost 7 bases at V and 1 base at J; junction bases unmatched: 7. The CDR3 is CASNPRDSSYEQYF. DNA of the CDR3: TGTGCCAGCAACCCCCGGGACAGTTCCTACGAGCAGTACTTC.

Here the CDR3 reads CASSSVGGYEQYF. The DNA of the CDR3 is TGTGCCAGCAGTTCTGTGGGGGGCTACGAGCAGTACTTC. This chain uses TRBV12-3 or TRBV12-4 with TRBJ2-7; a possible D gene is TRBD2 (6 bases). Trimming stripped 4 bases from V and 3 bases from J, with 10 bases between. This CDR3 is built from 13 residues.

V and J are TRBV29-1 and TRBJ2-7; TRBD1 might be the D (5 bases). CDR3 length: 12 residues. Trimming removed 7 bases at V and 3 bases at J, with 13 bases between. The germline gives CDR1 SQVTM, CDR2 ANQGSEA. In nucleotides, the CDR3 is TGCAGCGCGTCACAGGCAAGCTACGAGCAGTACTTC. Protein product: CSASQASYEQYF.

The rearrangement joins TRBV6-4 to TRBJ2-1; 9 bases are a match to TRBD2. Trimming at V came to 3 bases and at J to 5 bases, leaving 5 bases not matched to a gene. There are 15 residues in the CDR3. Per the germline V gene, CDR1 is MRHNA and CDR2 is SNTAGT. The CDR3 DNA follows: TGTGCCAGCAGTGAGAGCGGGGGGCGACACAATGAGCAGTTCTTC. It encodes CASSESGGRHNEQFF.